This T cell receptor (beta chain) was captured in a study of neurological immune-mediated disorders. MiXCR was run by TCRdb on the 5' RACE reads, yielding one entry per CDR3 protein. The sample comprises tens of thousands of distinct CDR3 sequences, about 9.3% of which are singletons, and roughly 2% rests with the top ten. This clonotype was counted at least ten times. Specimen: PBMCs. This TCR derives from a man aged 40-49 years in good health.

The CDR3 DNA follows: TGCGCCAGCAGCTTGGCTAGCGGGAGGGTATACAATGAGCAGTTCTTC. Translating gives CASSLASGRVYNEQFF. The chain recombines TRBV5-1 with TRBJ2-1; 12 positions agree with TRBD2. The CDR3 sequence is 16 residues long. CDR1 and CDR2 (germline): SGHRS, YFSETQ. Trimming took 0 bases from V and 4 from J; bases not matched to a gene: 2.